A selection of T cell receptor beta chains follows, all from one sample in a study of cytomegalovirus exposure and HLA in healthy donors. Assay: immunoSEQ multiplex PCR; the TCRdb copy retains only in-frame clones and omits some. This sample's table reports 100,000 to 150,000 clones. Sequenced material: PBMCs. The receptors were sampled from a man aged 30 to 39 in good health and CMV-seronegative. Each CDR3 is given with its conserved first and last residue. D genes are given only for firm matches.

j_gene | v_gene | d_gene | CDR3nt | CDR3aa
TRBJ1-2 | TRBV4-1 | - | TGCGCCAGCAGCCAGCCATCTAACAGGGTTGGTGGCTACACCTTC | CASSQPSNRVGGYTF
TRBJ2-3 | TRBV19 | - | TGTGCCAGTAGTATAGGTACTTATAGCACAGATACGCAGTATTTT | CASSIGTYSTDTQYF
TRBJ2-1 | TRBV5-6 | - | TGTGCCAGCAGCCCCACAGGTAACAATGAGCAGTTCTTC | CASSPTGNNEQFF
TRBJ1-5 | TRBV2 | - | TGTGCCAGCAGTGAAAGGCGACTAGGGGGCAATCAGCCCCAGCATTTT | CASSERRLGGNQPQHF
TRBJ2-5 | TRBV5-1 | TRBD2 | TGCGCCAGCAGCTTGGGGGGACTAGCGGGGGAGCAGTACTTC | CASSLGGLAGEQYF
TRBJ2-7 | TRBV28 | - | TGTGCCAGCAGTTTATGGGCGGGCCCCTACGAGCAGTACTTC | CASSLWAGPYEQYF
TRBJ2-7 | TRBV18 | - | TGTGCCAGCTCACCCGGACAGACTGATAGCTCCTACGAGCAGTACTTC | CASSPGQTDSSYEQYF
TRBJ2-6 | TRBV23-1 | TRBD1 | TGCGCCAGCAGTCCGGGACAGGGTGGGGCCAACGTCCTGACTTTC | CASSPGQGGANVLTF
TRBJ1-1 | TRBV2 | TRBD1 | TGTGCCAGCAGGAAAAGTGGGACAGGGGAAGCTTTCTTT | CASRKSGTGEAFF
TRBJ1-1 | TRBV4-2 | - | TGTGCCAGCAGCCCTCCAGGGAACACTGAAGCTTTCTTT | CASSPPGNTEAFF
TRBJ1-1 | TRBV5-1 | - | TGCGCCAGCAGCGTATCAGGGGAAGGGCGCACTGAAGCTTTCTTT | CASSVSGEGRTEAFF
TRBJ2-3 | TRBV20-1 | - | TGCAGTGCTCTAGGGGTAGGGCCGCAGTATTTT | CSALGVGPQYF
TRBJ2-2 | TRBV29-1 | - | TGCAGCGGGAGCGGAGCGAACACCGGGGAGCTGTTTTTT | CSGSGANTGELFF
TRBJ1-2 | TRBV28 | - | TGTGCCAGCAATTCGGGGGGGAGCTATGGCTACACCTTC | CASNSGGSYGYTF
TRBJ2-7 | TRBV29-1 | TRBD1 | TGCAGCGTACCAGCGGACAGGGCGGACGAGCAGTACTTC | CSVPADRADEQYF
TRBJ2-5 | TRBV10-3 | TRBD1 | TGTGCCATCAGTCCGGGACAGGAAAGGGAGACCCAGTACTTC | CAISPGQERETQYF
TRBJ2-7 | TRBV6-5 | TRBD1 | TGTGCCAGCAGTTACCCCGGACAGGTGGAGCAGTACTTC | CASSYPGQVEQYF
TRBJ2-1 | TRBV6-5 | - | TGTGCCAGCAGTTACTCACGAGGCCGGGATGAGCAGTTCTTC | CASSYSRGRDEQFF
TRBJ1-2 | TRBV19 | TRBD1 | TGTGCCAGTAGCACAGGGGGCGCGAATGGCTACACCTTC | CASSTGGANGYTF
TRBJ2-3 | TRBV7-9 | - | TGTGCCAGCAGTCCCCTCGGGTCCTCGGATACGCAGTATTTT | CASSPLGSSDTQYF
TRBJ2-1 | TRBV5-1 | TRBD2 | TGCGCCGGGAAGGCGGGAGTAGGGGACAATGAGCAGTTCTTC | CAGKAGVGDNEQFF
TRBJ1-5 | TRBV28 | - | TGTGCCAGCGATCCGTACGGGGGTGGCAATCAGCCCCAGCATTTT | CASDPYGGGNQPQHF
TRBJ2-5 | TRBV13 | - | TGTGCCAGCAGCTTAGTAGGGGCTCAAGAGACCCAGTACTTC | CASSLVGAQETQYF
TRBJ2-7 | TRBV28 | TRBD2 | TGTGCCAGCAGTTTCCCACCCGGGACTAGCGGCTACGAGCAGTACTTC | CASSFPPGTSGYEQYF
TRBJ1-2 | TRBV4-1 | - | TGCGCCAGCAGCCAAGTTGAAGACAGTGGGGGCTACACCTTC | CASSQVEDSGGYTF
TRBJ2-1 | TRBV27 | - | TGTGCCAGCAGGGTAGCGGCGGAAGTGTACAATGAGCAGTTCTTC | CASRVAAEVYNEQFF
TRBJ2-2 | TRBV19 | TRBD2 | TGTGCCAGTAGTATATTCCTAGCGGGAGCTGGCGGGGAGCTGTTTTTT | CASSIFLAGAGGELFF
TRBJ2-7 | TRBV7-3 | TRBD2 | TGTGCCAGCAGTTCTGGCCGGGGAGGGGAGCAGTACTTC | CASSSGRGGEQYF